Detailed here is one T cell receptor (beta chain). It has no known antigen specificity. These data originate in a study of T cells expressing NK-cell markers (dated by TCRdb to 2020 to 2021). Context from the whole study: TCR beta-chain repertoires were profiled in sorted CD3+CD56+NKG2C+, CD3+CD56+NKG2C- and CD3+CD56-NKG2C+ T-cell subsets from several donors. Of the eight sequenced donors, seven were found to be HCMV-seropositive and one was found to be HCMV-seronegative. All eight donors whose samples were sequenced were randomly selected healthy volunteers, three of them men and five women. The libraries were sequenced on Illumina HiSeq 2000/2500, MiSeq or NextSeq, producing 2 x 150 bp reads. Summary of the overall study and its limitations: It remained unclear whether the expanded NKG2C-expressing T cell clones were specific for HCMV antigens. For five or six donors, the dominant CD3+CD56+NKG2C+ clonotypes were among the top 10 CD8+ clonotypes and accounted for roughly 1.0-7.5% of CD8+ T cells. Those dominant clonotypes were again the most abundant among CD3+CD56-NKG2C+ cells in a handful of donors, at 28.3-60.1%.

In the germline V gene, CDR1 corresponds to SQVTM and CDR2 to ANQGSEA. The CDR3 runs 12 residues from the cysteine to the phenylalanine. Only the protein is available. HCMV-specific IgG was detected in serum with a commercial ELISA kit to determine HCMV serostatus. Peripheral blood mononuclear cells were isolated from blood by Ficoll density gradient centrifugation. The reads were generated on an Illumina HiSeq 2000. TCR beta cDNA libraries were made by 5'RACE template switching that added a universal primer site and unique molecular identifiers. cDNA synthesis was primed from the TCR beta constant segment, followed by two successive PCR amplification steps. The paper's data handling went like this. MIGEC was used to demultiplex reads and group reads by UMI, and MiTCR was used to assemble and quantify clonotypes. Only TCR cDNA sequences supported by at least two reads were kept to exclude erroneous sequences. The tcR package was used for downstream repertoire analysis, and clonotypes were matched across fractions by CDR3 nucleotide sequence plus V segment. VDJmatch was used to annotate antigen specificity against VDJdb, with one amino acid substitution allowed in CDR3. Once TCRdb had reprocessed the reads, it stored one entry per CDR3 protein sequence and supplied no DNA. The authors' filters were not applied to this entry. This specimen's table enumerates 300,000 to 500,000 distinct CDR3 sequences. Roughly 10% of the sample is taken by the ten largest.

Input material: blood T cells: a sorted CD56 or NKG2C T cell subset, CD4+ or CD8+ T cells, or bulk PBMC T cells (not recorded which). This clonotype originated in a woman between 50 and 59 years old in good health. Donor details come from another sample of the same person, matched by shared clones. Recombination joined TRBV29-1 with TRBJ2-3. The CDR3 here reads CSTRGGTDTQYF.